This TCR beta chain derives from a study of blood T cell repertoires in COVID-19. Looking at the study overall: T cells, B-cell-depleted T cells, or PBMCs provided the cDNA or gDNA that served as material.

The V gene's germline CDR1 is SGDLS and CDR2 YYNGEE. The V and J ends lost 0 bases and 4 bases respectively, with 11 bases between them. The CDR3 consists of 14 residues. In the authors' workflow: For nucleated cells, counts were estimated from reference gene primer amplification. Data came from immunoSEQ multiplex PCR; TCRdb stores just in-frame clones and leaves some out. V, J and clone size reflect that table, while D and trimming were determined from the DNA. The sample includes roughly 260,000 clones, around nine tenths of them seen just once. The table lists this clone with a few counts. Material for sequencing was peripheral blood. The chain uses TRBV9 and TRBJ2-7; D might be TRBD2 (6 bases). The sequence was obtained from a woman in her thirties or forties who had recovered from COVID-19. CDR3 region: CASSVGLAFYEQYF. The CDR3 DNA reads TGTGCCAGCAGCGTAGGCCTAGCGTTTTACGAGCAGTACTTC.